This T cell receptor beta chain was captured in a study of T cell responses to AZD1222 COVID-19 vaccine. This table comes from immunoSEQ multiplex PCR, and its TCRdb copy is limited to in-frame clones, with some not included. The repertoire holds some 150,000 clones, just over 90% seen once, with 3.4% in the top ten. Points on this clone: Its antigen remains unidentified.

V lost 6 bases and J 8 bases, leaving 10 bases between the germline ends. The germline V gene encodes CDR1 SNHLY and CDR2 FYNNEI. This CDR3 has 12 residues. Points from the study as a whole: Mostly white British, mostly female donors; authors suggested clonal diversity may be underestimated.

The chain combines TRBV2 with TRBJ2-2; D gene ambiguous. The specimen was peripheral blood, collected on day 0 of AZD1222 vaccination. The clonotype originates from an adult in good health. For the CDR3, the DNA is TGTGCCAGCAGACCCTACTTTGGGGAGCTGTTTTTT. It is translated as CASRPYFGELFF. Using reference TRBV2 and TRBJ2-2 for the parts outside the CDR3, the full variable domain is EPEVTQTPSHQVTQMGQEVILRCVPISNHLYFYWYRQILGQKVEFLVSFYNNEISEKSEIFDDQFSVERPDGSNFTLKIRSTKLEDSAMYFCASRPYFGELFFGEGSRLTVL.